A selection of T cell receptor beta chains follows, all from one sample in a study of T cells after yellow fever vaccination. Using its own MiXCR run on the 5' RACE reads, TCRdb lists one record per CDR3 protein. The sample includes 95,000 to 150,000 distinct CDR3 sequences, over 8% of them seen just once. The specimen comprised CD8+ T cells sorted from PBMCs, sampled on the day of the yellow fever booster vaccination. The receptors stem from a man aged 18 to 30 who received the YFV17D yellow fever vaccine. Each CDR3 is given with its conserved first and last residue. D genes are given only for firm matches. Not every row has a clone size; where given, it reads once, few, many or a size class.

d_call	v_call	j_call	clone_size	cdr3_nt	cdr3_aa
TRBD2	TRBV12-3/TRBV12-4	TRBJ2-5	-	TGTGCCAGCAGTCTAGGACTAGCGGGGGGGCCGGAGACCCAGTACTTC	CASSLGLAGGPETQYF
-	TRBV5-1	TRBJ2-7	many	TGCGCCAGCAGTGAGGGCTCCTACGAGCAGTACTTC	CASSEGSYEQYF
-	TRBV29-1	TRBJ2-1	many	TGCAGCGTTGAAGATCGGGCTAGTCTCCCCGAGCAGTTCTTC	CSVEDRASLPEQFF
-	TRBV12-3/TRBV12-4	TRBJ1-1	-	TGTGCCAGCAGTTCCTCAGGAGCGAACACTGAAGCTTTCTTT	CASSSSGANTEAFF
-	TRBV12-3/TRBV12-4	TRBJ1-2	many	TGTGCCAGCAGTTTATGGGGGGCTGGCTACACCTTC	CASSLWGAGYTF
-	TRBV19	TRBJ1-1	many	TGTGCCAGTAGTTGGGTGGCGAACACTGAAGCTTTCTTT	CASSWVANTEAFF
TRBD2	TRBV20-1	TRBJ2-2	many	TGCAGTGCTAGAGGGACTAGCGGGGGGATTACCGGGGAGCTGTTTTTT	CSARGTSGGITGELFF
-	TRBV12-3/TRBV12-4	TRBJ2-3	few	TGTGCCAGCAGTTTAGGATTCTTCGACACAGATACGCAGTATTTT	CASSLGFFDTDTQYF
-	TRBV20-1	TRBJ1-4	few	TGCAGTGCCATTGGACAGTCCCTAGGCTTTAATGAAAAACTGTTTTTT	CSAIGQSLGFNEKLFF
-	TRBV5-1	TRBJ1-6	few	TGCGCCAGCAGCCGAAGTCCGGGGGTATTTAATTCACCCCTCCACTTT	CASSRSPGVFNSPLHF
TRBD1	TRBV7-9	TRBJ1-3	many	TGTGCCAGCACCGCGACAGGGCCGGAAGGTCCGACCATATATTTT	CASTATGPEGPTIYF
-	TRBV2	TRBJ2-2	few	TGTGCCAGCAGTGAAGCGTCTCGTCAGGACGTAAGGAACACCGGGGAGCTGTTTTTT	CASSEASRQDVRNTGELFF
TRBD2	TRBV7-9	TRBJ2-5	few	TGTGCCAGCAGCGCCCCTACCGGGGGGTGGGAGACCCAGTACTTC	CASSAPTGGWETQYF
TRBD1	TRBV18	TRBJ2-7	-	TGTGCCAGCTCACCGGGGGACAGTGCCTACGAGCAGTACTTC	CASSPGDSAYEQYF
-	TRBV15	TRBJ2-1	-	TGTGCCACCAGCATTATCGGCGCAGGGCCCTACAATGAGCAGTTCTTC	CATSIIGAGPYNEQFF
-	TRBV20-1	TRBJ2-1	many	TGCAGTGCTAGAGATTTGGCGGGGCCCTACAATGAGCAGTTCTTC	CSARDLAGPYNEQFF
TRBD1	TRBV7-9	TRBJ2-1	-	TGTGCCAGCAGCTGGGGACAGGGCAATGAGCAGTTCTTC	CASSWGQGNEQFF
-	TRBV12-3/TRBV12-4	TRBJ2-7	-	TGTGCCAGCGGGGGTGACAGGCATTACTACGAGCAGTACTTC	CASGGDRHYYEQYF
TRBD1	TRBV2	TRBJ1-1	few	TGTGCCAGCAGTGAAGCGGGTCTAAGGGGGCTGGACCCTGAAGCTTTCTTT	CASSEAGLRGLDPEAFF
TRBD2	TRBV7-9	TRBJ2-1	few	TGTGCCAGCAGCTTTGGAGCGGGGGTCAATGAGCAGTTCTTC	CASSFGAGVNEQFF
-	TRBV29-1	TRBJ2-1	few	TGCAGCGTTGAAGTAGCTGAAACCTACAATGAGCAGTTCTTC	CSVEVAETYNEQFF
-	TRBV21-1	TRBJ2-7	few	TGTGCCAGGTTACTCCCGGGGCCTAGCTCCTACGAGCAGTACTTC	CARLLPGPSSYEQYF
TRBD1	TRBV5-5	TRBJ1-5	once	TGTGCCAGCAGCTTGGGACAGGGGGCTGGCAATCAGCCCCAGCATTTT	CASSLGQGAGNQPQHF
-	TRBV12-3/TRBV12-4	TRBJ1-2	few	TGTGCCAGCAGTTTCGGTAGTCCTAACTATGGCTACACCTTC	CASSFGSPNYGYTF
-	TRBV19	TRBJ2-1	few	TGTGCCAGTAGTATGCGGGTAGGTGAGCAGTTCTTC	CASSMRVGEQFF
-	TRBV2	TRBJ2-1	-	TGTGCCAGCAGGCGGCCTACCTACAATGAGCAGTTCTTC	CASRRPTYNEQFF
-	TRBV7-9	TRBJ2-1	-	TGTGCCAGCAGCGTAACACCAGACAGCCCCCCGGGAGAGCAGTTCTTC	CASSVTPDSPPGEQFF
TRBD2	TRBV4-1	TRBJ2-3	-	TGCGCCAGCAGCACCTCGCCTCCGGGGGTGACTAGCGGGGGGGTCACAGATACGCAGTATTTT	CASSTSPPGVTSGGVTDTQYF
-	TRBV7-2	TRBJ1-5	many	TGTGCCAGCAGCTTAGTCCCAAATAGCAATCAGCCCCAGCATTTT	CASSLVPNSNQPQHF
TRBD1	TRBV10-3	TRBJ2-3	-	TGTGCCATCAGTGGAGGGACAGGGGGTGCTAGCACAGATACGCAGTATTTT	CAISGGTGGASTDTQYF
-	TRBV6-5	TRBJ1-5	once	TGTGCCAGCAGTAGTAACAGGGTGGGTGGCAATCAGCCCCAGCATTTT	CASSSNRVGGNQPQHF
-	TRBV29-1	TRBJ2-2	-	TGCGCGCATATAGACTCTCTAAGGGGCACCGGGGAGCTGTTTTTT	CAHIDSLRGTGELFF
TRBD2	TRBV6-2/TRBV6-3	TRBJ2-3	few	TGTGCCAGCAGTACGACTAGCGGGGGGGATACGCAGTATTTT	CASSTTSGGDTQYF
TRBD1	TRBV12-3/TRBV12-4	TRBJ1-1	few	TGTGCCAGCAGACGAGTTAGGGACAGTTTGAACACTGAAGCTTTCTTT	CASRRVRDSLNTEAFF
-	TRBV6-5	TRBJ1-1	-	TGTGCCAGCAGTTACGGGGGGGCTGAAGCTTTCTTT	CASSYGGAEAFF
-	TRBV4-3	TRBJ1-4	few	TGCGCCAGCAGCCAAGATCGAGGCCCTGGGAGTGAAAAACTGTTTTTT	CASSQDRGPGSEKLFF
-	TRBV5-4	TRBJ2-5	few	TGTGCCAACTCCCGGGACTTGGAAGAGACCCAGTACTTC	CANSRDLEETQYF
-	TRBV6-5	TRBJ2-7	few	TGTGCCAGCAGTTACTCGGGGGGCCCATCCTACGAGCAGTACTTC	CASSYSGGPSYEQYF
-	TRBV24-1	TRBJ2-1	-	TGTGCCACCAGTGATAATCGGAATGAGCAGTTCTTC	CATSDNRNEQFF
TRBD2	TRBV7-3	TRBJ2-1	many	TGTGCCAGCAGCTTTTTCTTGGCGGGGGATGAGCAGTTCTTC	CASSFFLAGDEQFF
-	TRBV19	TRBJ1-5	-	TGTGCCAGTAGTATTCAGGGGAGCAATCAGCCCCAGCATTTT	CASSIQGSNQPQHF
-	TRBV4-1	TRBJ2-7	-	TGCGCCAGCAGCCGGGACGGGACTCCTTCCTACGAGCAGTACTTC	CASSRDGTPSYEQYF
-	TRBV20-1	TRBJ1-6	-	TGCAGTGCTAGGGTCGGCGGCTTGGGGATATCACCCCTCCACTTT	CSARVGGLGISPLHF
TRBD2	TRBV12-3/TRBV12-4	TRBJ2-1	-	TGTGCCAGCAGACCCCCGGGACTAGCGGGTAACAATGAGCAGTTCTTC	CASRPPGLAGNNEQFF
TRBD1	TRBV5-1	TRBJ1-4	few	TGCGCCAGCTCCACATCCGGGACAGGGGTCGAAAAACTGTTTTTT	CASSTSGTGVEKLFF
TRBD1	TRBV13	TRBJ1-2	-	TGTGCCAGCAGCCCCGTCAGCGGACAGGGGGATGGTGGCTACACCTTC	CASSPVSGQGDGGYTF
-	TRBV25-1	TRBJ1-5	many	TGTGCCTCAGGGGAGAGCAATCAGCCCCAGCATTTT	CASGESNQPQHF
-	TRBV10-1	TRBJ2-5	many	TGCGCCAGCAGTGAGCAGTACCAAGAGACCCAGTACTTC	CASSEQYQETQYF
TRBD2	TRBV4-1	TRBJ2-1	-	TGCGCCAGCAGCCAAGAGGCGGGGGGAAGTAATGAGCAGTTCTTC	CASSQEAGGSNEQFF
-	TRBV25-1	TRBJ1-1	many	TGTGCCAGCAGCCGAGAGGCCCCGAGCACTGAAGCTTTCTTT	CASSREAPSTEAFF
-	TRBV20-1	TRBJ1-1	-	TGCAGTGCTCCTCCCCTTTCTAGGGACACTGAAGCTTTCTTT	CSAPPLSRDTEAFF